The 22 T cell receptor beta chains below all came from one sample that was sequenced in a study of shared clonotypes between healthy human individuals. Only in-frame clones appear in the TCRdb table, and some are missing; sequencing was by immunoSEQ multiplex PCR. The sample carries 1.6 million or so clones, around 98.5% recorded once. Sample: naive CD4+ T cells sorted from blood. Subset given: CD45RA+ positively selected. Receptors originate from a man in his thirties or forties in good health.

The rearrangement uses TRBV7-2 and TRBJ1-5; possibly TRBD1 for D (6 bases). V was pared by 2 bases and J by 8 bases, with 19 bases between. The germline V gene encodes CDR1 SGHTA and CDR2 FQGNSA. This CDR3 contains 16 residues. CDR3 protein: CASSLNSAGVREPQHF. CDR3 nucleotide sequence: TGTGCCAGCAGCTTAAATTCCGCAGGGGTTCGGGAGCCCCAGCATTTT.

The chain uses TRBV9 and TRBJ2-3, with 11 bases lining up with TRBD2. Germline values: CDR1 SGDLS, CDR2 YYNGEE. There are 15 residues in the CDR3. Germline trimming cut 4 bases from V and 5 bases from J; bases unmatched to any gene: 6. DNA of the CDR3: TGTGCCAGCAGCCCCCTAGCGGGAGGCTTAGATACGCAGTATTTT. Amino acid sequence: CASSPLAGGLDTQYF. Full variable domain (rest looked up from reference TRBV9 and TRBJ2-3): DSGVTQTPKHLITATGQRVTLRCSPRSGDLSVYWYQQSLDQGLQFLIQYYNGEERAKGNILERFSAQQFPDLHSELNLSSLELGDSALYFCASSPLAGGLDTQYFGPGTRLTVL.

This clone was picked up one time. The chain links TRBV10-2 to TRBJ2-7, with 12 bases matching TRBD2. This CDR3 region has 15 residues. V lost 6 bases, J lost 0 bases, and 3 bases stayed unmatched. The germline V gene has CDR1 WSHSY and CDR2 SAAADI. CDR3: CASRGTSGYSYEQYF. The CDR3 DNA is TGCGCCAGCAGAGGGACTAGCGGGTACTCCTACGAGCAGTACTTC.

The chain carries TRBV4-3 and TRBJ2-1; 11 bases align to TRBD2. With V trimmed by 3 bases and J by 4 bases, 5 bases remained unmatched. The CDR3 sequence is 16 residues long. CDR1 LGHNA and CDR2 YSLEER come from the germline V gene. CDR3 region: CASSHSGTSGYNEQFF. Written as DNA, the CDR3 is TGCGCCAGCAGCCACTCAGGGACTAGCGGATACAATGAGCAGTTCTTC.

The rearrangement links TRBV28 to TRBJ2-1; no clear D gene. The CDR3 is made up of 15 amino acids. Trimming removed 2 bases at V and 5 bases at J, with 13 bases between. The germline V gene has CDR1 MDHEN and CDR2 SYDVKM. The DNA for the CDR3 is TGTGCCAGCAGTTTAATAGGTAGACCCAACAATGAGCAGTTCTTC. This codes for CASSLIGRPNNEQFF.

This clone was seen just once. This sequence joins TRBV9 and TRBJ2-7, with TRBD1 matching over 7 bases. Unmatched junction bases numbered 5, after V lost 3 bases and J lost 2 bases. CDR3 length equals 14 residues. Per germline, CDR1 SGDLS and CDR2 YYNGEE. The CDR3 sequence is CASSADGTAYEQYF. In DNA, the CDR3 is TGTGCCAGCAGCGCCGATGGGACAGCCTACGAGCAGTACTTC.

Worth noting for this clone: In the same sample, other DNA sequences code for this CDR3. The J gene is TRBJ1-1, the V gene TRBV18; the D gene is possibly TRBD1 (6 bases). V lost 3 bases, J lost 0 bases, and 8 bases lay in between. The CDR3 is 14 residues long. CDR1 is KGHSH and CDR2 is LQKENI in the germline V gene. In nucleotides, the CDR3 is TGTGCCAGCTCACCCCAGGGGTTGAACACTGAAGCTTTCTTT. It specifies CASSPQGLNTEAFF.

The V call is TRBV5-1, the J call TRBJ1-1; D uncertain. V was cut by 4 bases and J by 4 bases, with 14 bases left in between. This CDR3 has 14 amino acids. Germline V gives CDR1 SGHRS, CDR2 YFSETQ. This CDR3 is CASSPYDLGTEAFF. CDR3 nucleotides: TGCGCCAGCAGCCCGTATGACCTTGGCACTGAAGCTTTCTTT.

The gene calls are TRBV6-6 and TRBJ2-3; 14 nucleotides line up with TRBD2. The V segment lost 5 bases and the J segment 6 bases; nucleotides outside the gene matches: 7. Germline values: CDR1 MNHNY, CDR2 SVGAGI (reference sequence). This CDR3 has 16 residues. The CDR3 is CASSPGTSGRVDTQYF. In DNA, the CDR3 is TGTGCCAGCAGTCCCGGGACTAGCGGGAGAGTGGATACGCAGTATTTT.

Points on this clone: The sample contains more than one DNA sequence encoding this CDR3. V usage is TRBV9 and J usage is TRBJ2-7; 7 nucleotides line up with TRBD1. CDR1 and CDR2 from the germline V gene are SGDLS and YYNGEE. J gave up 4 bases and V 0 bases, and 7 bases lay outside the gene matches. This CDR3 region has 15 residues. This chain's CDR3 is CASSVAGTAAYEQYF. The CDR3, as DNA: TGTGCCAGCAGCGTAGCCGGGACAGCTGCATACGAGCAGTACTTC.

The DNA for the CDR3 is TGCGCCAGCAGCCAAGATCGGGGAGTATACACCGGGGAGCTGTTTTTT. The encoded protein is CASSQDRGVYTGELFF. This chain connects TRBV4-3 to TRBJ2-2; a possible D gene is TRBD2 (5 bases). Germline V gene lookup returns CDR1 LGHNA and CDR2 YSLEER. CDR3 length: 16 residues. V was cut by 0 bases and J by 3 bases, with 11 bases left in between.

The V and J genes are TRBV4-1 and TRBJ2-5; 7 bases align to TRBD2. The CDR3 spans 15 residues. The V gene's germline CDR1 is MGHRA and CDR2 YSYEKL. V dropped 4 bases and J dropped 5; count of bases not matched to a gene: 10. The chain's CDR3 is CASSPIAGLLETQYF. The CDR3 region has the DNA TGCGCCAGCAGCCCCATAGCGGGTCTGCTTGAGACCCAGTACTTC.

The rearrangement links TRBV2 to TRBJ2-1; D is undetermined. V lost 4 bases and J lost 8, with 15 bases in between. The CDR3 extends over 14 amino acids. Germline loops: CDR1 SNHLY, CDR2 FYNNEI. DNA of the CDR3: TGTGCCAGCAGTGTAGGCCACCGGTTGGATGAGCAGTTCTTC. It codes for CASSVGHRLDEQFF.

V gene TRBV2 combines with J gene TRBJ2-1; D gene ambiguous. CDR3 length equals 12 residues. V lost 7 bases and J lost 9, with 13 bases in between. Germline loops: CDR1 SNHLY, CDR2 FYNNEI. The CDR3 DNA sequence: TGTGCCAGCAAAGGCGGCATCACTGAGCAGTTCTTC. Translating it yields CASKGGITEQFF. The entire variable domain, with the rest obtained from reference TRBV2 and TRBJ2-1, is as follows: EPEVTQTPSHQVTQMGQEVILRCVPISNHLYFYWYRQILGQKVEFLVSFYNNEISEKSEIFDDQFSVERPDGSNFTLKIRSTKLEDSAMYFCASKGGITEQFFGPGTRLTVL.

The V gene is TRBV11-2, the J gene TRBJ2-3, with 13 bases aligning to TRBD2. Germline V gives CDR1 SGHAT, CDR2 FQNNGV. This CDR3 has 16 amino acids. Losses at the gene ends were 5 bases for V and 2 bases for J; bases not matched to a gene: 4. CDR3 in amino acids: CASSPGTSGVTDTQYF. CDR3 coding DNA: TGTGCCAGCAGCCCCGGGACTAGCGGGGTCACAGATACGCAGTATTTT.

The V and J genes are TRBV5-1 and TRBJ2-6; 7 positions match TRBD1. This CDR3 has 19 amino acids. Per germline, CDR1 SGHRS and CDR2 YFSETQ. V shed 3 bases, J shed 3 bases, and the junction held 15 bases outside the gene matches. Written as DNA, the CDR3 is TGCGCCAGCAGCTGGACAGGTATTTCAGGCGGAGGTGGGGCCAACGTCCTGACTTTC. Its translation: CASSWTGISGGGGANVLTF. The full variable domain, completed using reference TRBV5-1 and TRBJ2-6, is KAGVTQTPRYLIKTRGQQVTLSCSPISGHRSVSWYQQTPGQGLQFLFEYFSETQRNKGNFPGRFSGRQFSNSRSEMNVSTLELGDSALYLCASSWTGISGGGGANVLTFGAGSRLTVL.

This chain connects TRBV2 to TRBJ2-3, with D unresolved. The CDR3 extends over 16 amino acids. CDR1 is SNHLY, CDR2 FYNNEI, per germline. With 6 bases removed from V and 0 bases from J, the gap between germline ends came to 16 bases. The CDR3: CASRLTDSSSTDTQYF. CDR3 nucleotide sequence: TGTGCCAGCAGGTTAACAGATTCGTCTAGCACAGATACGCAGTATTTT.

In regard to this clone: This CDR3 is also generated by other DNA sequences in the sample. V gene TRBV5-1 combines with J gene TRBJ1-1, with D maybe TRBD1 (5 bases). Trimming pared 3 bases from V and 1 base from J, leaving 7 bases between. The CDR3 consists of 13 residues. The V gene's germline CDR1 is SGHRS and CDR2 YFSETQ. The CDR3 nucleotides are TGCGCCAGCAGCTCGGGGCAGAACACTGAAGCTTTCTTT. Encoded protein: CASSSGQNTEAFF. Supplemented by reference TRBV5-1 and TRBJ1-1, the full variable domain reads KAGVTQTPRYLIKTRGQQVTLSCSPISGHRSVSWYQQTPGQGLQFLFEYFSETQRNKGNFPGRFSGRQFSNSRSEMNVSTLELGDSALYLCASSSGQNTEAFFGQGTRLTVV.

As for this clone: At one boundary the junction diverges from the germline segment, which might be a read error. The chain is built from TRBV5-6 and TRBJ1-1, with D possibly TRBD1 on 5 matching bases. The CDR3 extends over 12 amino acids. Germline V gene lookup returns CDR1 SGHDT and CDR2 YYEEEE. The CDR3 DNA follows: TGTGCCAGCAGCCCGGGACGGCGCCCTGAGCTTTTT. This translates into CASSPGRRPELF.

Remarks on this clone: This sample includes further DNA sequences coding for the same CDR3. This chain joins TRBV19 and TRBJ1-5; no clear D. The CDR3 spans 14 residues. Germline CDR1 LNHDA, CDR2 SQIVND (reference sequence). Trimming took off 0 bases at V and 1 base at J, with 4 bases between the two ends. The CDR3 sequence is CASSIEGSNQPQHF. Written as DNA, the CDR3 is TGTGCCAGTAGTATAGAGGGGAGCAATCAGCCCCAGCATTTT.

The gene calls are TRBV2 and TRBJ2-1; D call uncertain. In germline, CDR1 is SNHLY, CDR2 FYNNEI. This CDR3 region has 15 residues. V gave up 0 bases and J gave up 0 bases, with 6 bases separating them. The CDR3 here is CASSEAVGSYNEQFF. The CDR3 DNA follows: TGTGCCAGCAGTGAAGCAGTGGGCTCCTACAATGAGCAGTTCTTC.

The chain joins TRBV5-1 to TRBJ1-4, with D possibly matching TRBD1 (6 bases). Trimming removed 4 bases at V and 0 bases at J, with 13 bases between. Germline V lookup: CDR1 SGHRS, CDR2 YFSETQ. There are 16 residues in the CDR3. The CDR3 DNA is TGCGCCAGCAGCCCCGGACAGACAGCAACTAATGAAAAACTGTTTTTT. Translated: CASSPGQTATNEKLFF.